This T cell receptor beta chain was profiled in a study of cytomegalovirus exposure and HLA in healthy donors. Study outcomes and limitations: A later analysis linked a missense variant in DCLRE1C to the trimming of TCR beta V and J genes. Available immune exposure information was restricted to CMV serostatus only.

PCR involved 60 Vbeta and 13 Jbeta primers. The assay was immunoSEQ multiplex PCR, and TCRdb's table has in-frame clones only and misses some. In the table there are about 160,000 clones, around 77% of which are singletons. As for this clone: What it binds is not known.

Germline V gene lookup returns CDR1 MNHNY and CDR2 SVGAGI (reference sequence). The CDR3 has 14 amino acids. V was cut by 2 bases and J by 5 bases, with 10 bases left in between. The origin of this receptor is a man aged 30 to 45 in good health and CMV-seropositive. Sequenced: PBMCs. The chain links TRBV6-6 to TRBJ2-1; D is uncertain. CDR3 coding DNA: TGTGCCAGCAGTTACGGGCAGACCAACAATGAGCAGTTCTTC. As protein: CASSYGQTNNEQFF.